This passage covers 28 T cell receptor beta chains from one sample sequenced in a study of blood T cell repertoires in COVID-19. The assay was immunoSEQ multiplex PCR, and TCRdb's table has in-frame clones only and misses some. Among 100,000 to 150,000 clones listed, around 90% were seen once. Sequences were obtained from peripheral blood. All receptors derive from a man aged 45-65 years with COVID-19, enrolled during active disease.

The genes are TRBV2 and TRBJ1-6; 7 bases align to TRBD1. The CDR3 is 14 residues long. Germline V CDR1 and CDR2: SNHLY, FYNNEI. With V trimmed by 7 bases and J by 8 bases, 8 bases remained unmatched. This CDR3 is CASTTTGLDSPLHF. CDR3 sequence (DNA): TGTGCCAGCACCACGACAGGGTTGGATTCACCCCTCCACTTT.

In its sample, this clone was seen once. This chain connects TRBV19 to TRBJ2-3; unclear D gene. Germline loops: CDR1 LNHDA, CDR2 SQIVND (reference sequence). Trimming took 5 bases from V and 5 from J, leaving 14 bases between them. CDR3 length: 14 residues. CDR3 region: CASSPSALKDTQYF. CDR3 nucleotides: TGTGCCAGTAGTCCCAGCGCCTTAAAAGATACGCAGTATTTT.

V usage is TRBV4-3 and J usage is TRBJ2-3, with D possibly matching TRBD1 (6 bases). Germline CDR1 and CDR2: LGHNA and YSLEER. V shed 0 bases and J shed 6 bases, with 16 bases lying between them. The CDR3 length is 16 residues. DNA for the CDR3: TGCGCCAGCAGCCAAGAAGGACAGTCTGAAGTTGATACGCAGTATTTT. This gives the protein CASSQEGQSEVDTQYF.

This rearrangement joins TRBV6-2 or TRBV6-3 to TRBJ2-4; D possibly corresponds to TRBD2 (6 bases). The V gene's germline CDR1 is MNHEY and CDR2 SVGEGT. Trimming cost V 3 bases and J 8 bases, with 11 bases left between them. The CDR3 has 13 amino acids. As DNA, the CDR3 is TGTGCCAGCAGTTATTCCTGGAGGGACATTCAGTACTTC. This translates into CASSYSWRDIQYF.

Concerning this clone: At one end the junction does not follow the germline gene, possibly because of a read error. V usage is TRBV7-7 and J usage is TRBJ2-1; 7 bases line up with TRBD2. The CDR3 runs 13 residues. Germline V lookup: CDR1 SSHAT, CDR2 FNYEAQ (reference sequence). The CDR3 DNA reads TGTGCTAGCAGCCTAGGGAGGGAGGGTGAGCAGTTCTTC. Translation gives CASSLGREGEQFF.

The CDR3 DNA reads as TGCGCCAGCAGAGAACATCGACTAGAACAAGAGACCCAGTACTTC. It is translated as CASREHRLEQETQYF. The chain is built from TRBV10-2 and TRBJ2-5; the D gene is possibly TRBD2 (6 bases). Deletions cut 6 bases from V and 2 bases from J, with 16 bases between. This CDR3 contains 15 residues. Per germline, CDR1 WSHSY and CDR2 SAAADI.

The V gene is TRBV28, the J gene TRBJ2-2; 9 bases fit TRBD2. V lost 3 bases to trimming and J lost 4 bases; unmatched junction nucleotides: 6. Per the germline V gene, CDR1 is MDHEN and CDR2 is SYDVKM. The CDR3 loop spans 16 amino acids. The DNA for the CDR3 is TGTGCCAGCAGTTTCGATAGCGGGAGAATCACCGGGGAGCTGTTTTTT. Its protein product is CASSFDSGRITGELFF.

The chain links TRBV3-1 (or the pseudogene TRBV3-2) to TRBJ2-3, with TRBD1 matching over 7 bases. In germline, CDR1 is LGHDT, CDR2 YNNKEL (reference sequence). The CDR3 length is 16 residues. The V gene end was trimmed by 1 base and the J gene end by 3 bases; junction bases not matched to a gene: 7. CDR3 amino acids: CASSQGQGWGTDTQYF. CDR3 in DNA: TGTGCCAGCAGCCAAGGACAGGGATGGGGTACAGATACGCAGTATTTT.

The chain uses TRBV2 and TRBJ2-2; no clear D gene. The CDR3 extends over 12 amino acids. V shed 7 bases and J shed 1 base, with 4 bases lying between them. Germline V gives CDR1 SNHLY, CDR2 FYNNEI. The CDR3 reads CASTWNTGELFF. DNA for the CDR3: TGTGCCAGCACGTGGAACACCGGGGAGCTGTTTTTT.

This chain links TRBV2 with TRBJ1-4; TRBD1 matches 9 bases. Germline V gene lookup returns CDR1 SNHLY and CDR2 FYNNEI. This CDR3 spans 13 amino acids. J lost 12 bases, V lost 6 bases, and 8 bases had no gene match. The CDR3 sequence: CASRRTGEGELFF. As DNA, the CDR3 is TGTGCCAGCAGAAGGACAGGGGAGGGAGAACTGTTTTTT.

This chain uses TRBV11-2 with TRBJ1-5; D remains unclear. CDR3 length: 13 amino acids. Between the trimmed V and J ends, which lost 1 base and 13 bases, there was a span of 14 bases. CDR1 and CDR2 from the germline V gene are SGHAT and FQNNGV. CDR3 residues: CASSLVPGLSQHF. Here the CDR3 DNA reads TGTGCCAGCAGCTTAGTCCCGGGATTATCACAGCATTTT. The entire variable domain, with the rest obtained from reference TRBV11-2 and TRBJ1-5, is as follows: EAGVAQSPRYKIIEKRQSVAFWCNPISGHATLYWYQQILGQGPKLLIQFQNNGVVDDSQLPKDRFSAERLKGVDSTLKIQPAKLEDSAVYLCASSLVPGLSQHFGDGTRLSIL.

CDR3 amino acids: CASSLYRGSNEKLFF. CDR3 DNA: TGCGCCAGCAGCTTATACAGGGGGTCTAATGAAAAACTGTTTTTT. The chain has TRBV5-1 and TRBJ1-4; 8 bases are a match to TRBD1. V trimming: 2 bases; J trimming: 3 bases; junction bases outside the gene matches: 3. From germline, CDR1 is SGHRS and CDR2 YFSETQ. This CDR3 has 15 amino acids.

This clone was counted a single time. The chain is built from TRBV4-3 and TRBJ2-6; possible D gene TRBD2, 5 bases. Trimming cost V 0 bases and J 1 base, with 7 bases left between them. The germline V gene encodes CDR1 LGHNA and CDR2 YSLEER. CDR3 length: 16 residues. CDR3 DNA: TGCGCCAGCAGCCAAGAAGAGGGTTCTGGGGCCAACGTCCTGACTTTC. Amino acids: CASSQEEGSGANVLTF.

This chain links TRBV7-2 with TRBJ2-1, with 8 bases lining up with TRBD2. This CDR3 has 15 residues. Germline trimming cut 5 bases from V and 2 bases from J; bases unmatched to any gene: 5. Germline V CDR1 and CDR2: SGHTA, FQGNSA. The CDR3 DNA follows: TGTGCCAGCAGCCCGGGACTAGGGACCTACAATGAGCAGTTCTTC. Translated: CASSPGLGTYNEQFF.

This chain connects TRBV28 to TRBJ1-1, with D tentatively TRBD1 (6 bases). The V gene's germline CDR1 is MDHEN and CDR2 SYDVKM. CDR3 length: 12 amino acids. V was cut by 2 bases and J by 12 bases, with 13 bases left in between. CDR3 sequence (DNA): TGTGCCAGCAGTTTACCAACAGGGTCGACTTTCTTT. Translating gives CASSLPTGSTFF.

The chain has TRBV9 and TRBJ1-6; 10 bases match TRBD1. The CDR3 extends over 16 amino acids. Germline lookup yields CDR1 SGDLS and CDR2 YYNGEE. V lost 3 bases to trimming and J lost 7 bases; unmatched junction nucleotides: 7. The chain's CDR3 is CASSAGTGEANSPLHF. In DNA form, the CDR3 reads TGTGCCAGCAGCGCAGGGACAGGGGAAGCGAATTCACCCCTCCACTTT.

This chain connects TRBV19 to TRBJ1-3; 7 bases are a match to TRBD1. CDR3 length: 15 amino acids. CDR1 is LNHDA and CDR2 is SQIVND in the germline V gene (reference sequence). Trimming cost V 4 bases and J 2 bases; bases outside gene matches: 5. CDR3 region: CASSKTGRPGNTIYF. As DNA, the CDR3 is TGTGCCAGTAGTAAGACAGGGAGGCCTGGAAACACCATATATTTT.

The gene calls are TRBV4-2 and TRBJ2-5; 8 bases are a match to TRBD2. The V gene end was trimmed by 3 bases and the J gene end by 2 bases; junction bases not matched to a gene: 2. This CDR3 contains 14 residues. Germline V lookup: CDR1 LGHNA, CDR2 YNFKEQ. CDR3 amino acids: CASSHVAGQETQYF. In DNA, the CDR3 is TGTGCCAGCAGCCATGTAGCGGGACAAGAGACCCAGTACTTC.

The chain carries TRBV6-1 and TRBJ1-1; 8 bases fit TRBD1. The CDR3 consists of 17 residues. Germline-derived CDR1 and CDR2 are MNHNS and SASEGT. The ends lost 1 base at V and 2 bases at J; junction bases unmatched: 9. The CDR3 sequence is CASSEVPGQVLNTEAFF. CDR3 DNA sequence: TGTGCCAGCAGTGAAGTTCCGGGACAGGTATTAAACACTGAAGCTTTCTTT.

V gene TRBV7-2 combines with J gene TRBJ2-1; D perhaps matches TRBD1 (5 bases). Trimming shortened V by 3 bases and J by 0 bases, and 12 bases separated the two germline ends. The CDR3 has 16 residues. Germline loops: CDR1 SGHTA, CDR2 FQGNSA. CDR3 sequence: CASSFQTGASYNEQFF. The CDR3 nucleotides are TGTGCCAGCAGCTTTCAAACAGGAGCCTCCTACAATGAGCAGTTCTTC.

The rearrangement uses TRBV7-9 and TRBJ2-1, with 14 bases aligning to TRBD2. Germline V gives CDR1 SEHNR, CDR2 FQNEAQ (reference sequence). This CDR3 is built from 17 residues. Unmatched junction bases numbered 10, after V lost 3 bases and J lost 9 bases. DNA for the CDR3: TGTGCCAGCAGCTTCGAGACTAGCGGGAGGGCCTCGAGTGAGCAGTTCTTC. Its translation: CASSFETSGRASSEQFF.

This chain links TRBV6-1 with TRBJ1-2, with 7 bases that match TRBD1. After removal of 2 bases from V and 7 bases from J, the junction contained 7 bases not matched to a gene. Germline values: CDR1 MNHNS, CDR2 SASEGT. CDR3 length: 14 amino acids. CDR3 bases: TGTGCCAGCAGTGAAAACACAGGGGTGGGTGGCTACACCTTC. Translation: CASSENTGVGGYTF.

CDR3 loop: CASSFSSARGGYTF. CDR3 nucleotides: TGTGCCAGCAGTTTTTCATCTGCGCGGGGTGGCTACACCTTC. The genes are TRBV6-5 and TRBJ1-2; D remains ambiguous. Germline-derived CDR1 and CDR2 are MNHEY and SVGAGI. The V end lost 4 bases, the J end lost 7 bases, and 16 bases lay between the germline ends. This CDR3 contains 14 residues.

The chain has TRBV19 and TRBJ2-1, with 8 bases matching TRBD2. Germline-derived CDR1 and CDR2 are LNHDA and SQIVND (reference sequence). This CDR3 region has 15 residues. V shed 6 bases and J 8 bases; nucleotides not matched to a gene: 12. The chain's CDR3 is CASSRGLDLPYEQFF. The CDR3 region has the DNA TGTGCCAGTAGCCGGGGACTAGACCTCCCATATGAGCAGTTCTTC.

This chain links TRBV6-2 or TRBV6-3 with TRBJ2-1; the D gene is possibly TRBD1 (6 bases). With 7 bases removed from V and 1 base from J, the gap between germline ends came to 17 bases. Germline V CDR1 and CDR2: MNHEY, SVGEGT. The CDR3 covers 16 residues. CDR3 amino acids: CASTPYRGQSYNEQFF. The CDR3 DNA follows: TGTGCCAGCACCCCCTACCGGGGACAATCCTACAATGAGCAGTTCTTC.

This rearrangement joins TRBV6-1 to TRBJ1-5, with D unresolved. This CDR3 is 16 amino acids long. V lost 2 bases to trimming and J lost 2 bases, with 13 bases between them. Germline-derived CDR1 and CDR2 are MNHNS and SASEGT. CDR3 DNA: TGTGCCAGCAGTGAACGAGCCGCCCGGGGCAATCAGCCCCAGCATTTT. This gives the protein CASSERAARGNQPQHF.

This rearrangement joins TRBV6-5 to TRBJ1-1; D unclear. With 6 bases removed from V and 4 bases from J, the gap between germline ends came to 15 bases. Germline V gene data show CDR1 as MNHEY and CDR2 as SVGAGI. This CDR3 spans 14 amino acids. The CDR3: CASSPGIVSTEAFF. The CDR3 bases are TGTGCCAGCAGCCCGGGGATAGTCAGCACTGAAGCTTTCTTT.

In the case of this clone: One end of the junction fails to match germline, which may point to a read error. This rearrangement joins TRBV4-1 to TRBJ2-4; possibly TRBD2 for D (5 bases). The CDR3 totals 15 residues. The germline V gene has CDR1 MGHRA and CDR2 YSYEKL. The CDR3 loop is CASGHKDREENIQYF. In nucleotides, the CDR3 is TGCGCCAGCGGCCACAAAGACCGGGAAGAAAACATTCAGTACTTC.